The T cell receptor (beta chain) under discussion was sequenced for a study of post-analysis software for immune sequencing data. Turning to the study itself: Relapsing-remitting, secondary progressive and progressive-relapsing forms of multiple sclerosis all featured among disease courses.

Libraries were made from TCR beta cDNA, and they carried unique molecular identifiers. It was from approximately 0.91 to 9.4 million T cells that some 460,000 cDNA molecules came. Via MiXCR, TCRdb re-called the PCR reads, giving one row per CDR3 protein. The sample shows 500,000 to 600,000 distinct CDR3 sequences, 44% of them seen only once. Overall study findings and caveats: TRBV5-6, TRBV5-1 and TRBV20-1 belonged to a set of roughly 5 TRBV segments that were more frequent in patients than controls. Significantly decreased normalized Chao1 diversity was recorded for multiple sclerosis patients relative to controls.

With respect to this clonotype: The antigen is not known.

The CDR3 covers 16 residues. J gave up 3 bases and V 4 bases, and 11 bases lay outside the gene matches. Germline V lookup: CDR1 SGDLS, CDR2 YYNGEE. The TCR comes from a girl aged 10 to 17 with multiple sclerosis. The sample taken for sequencing was blood. The V and J genes are TRBV9 and TRBJ1-2; TRBD1 matches at 8 bases. The CDR3 reads CASSTRTGMGDYGYTF. The CDR3 coding sequence is TGTGCCAGCAGCACACGGACAGGGATGGGCGACTATGGCTACACCTTC.